The 22 T cell receptor beta chains given below trace back to one sample, sequenced in a study of T cells after yellow fever vaccination. A single record per CDR3 protein comes from TCRdb applying MiXCR to the 5' RACE reads. The data show about 630,000 distinct CDR3 sequences, around 12% seen once. Sequences were derived from PBMCs, sampled on the day of the yellow fever booster vaccination. Every receptor here comes from a man aged 25-45 years who received the YFV17D yellow fever vaccine.

This clonotype was counted a few times. The chain combines TRBV7-9 with TRBJ2-5, with unresolved D. V was cut by 3 bases and J by 4 bases, with 9 bases left in between. The germline CDR1 and CDR2 sequences are SEHNR and FQNEAQ (reference sequence). The CDR3 covers 13 residues. CDR3 sequence: CASSFLGVETQYF. The CDR3 DNA follows: TGTGCCAGCAGCTTTCTGGGTGTAGAGACCCAGTACTTC.

The chain uses TRBV5-4 and TRBJ2-1; no clear D. The CDR3 spans 15 residues. Trimming removed 3 bases at V and 4 bases at J, with 14 bases between. Germline V gene sequence: CDR1 SGHNT, CDR2 YYREEE (reference sequence). The CDR3 sequence is CASSSPVNGYNEQFF. CDR3 sequence (DNA): TGTGCCAGCAGCTCTCCAGTGAACGGTTACAATGAGCAGTTCTTC.

V usage is TRBV7-9 and J usage is TRBJ1-1; tentative D call: TRBD1 (5 bases). V lost 5 bases and J lost 0, with 16 bases in between. Germline CDR1 SEHNR, CDR2 FQNEAQ (reference sequence). The CDR3 is made up of 16 amino acids. The CDR3 nucleotides are TGTGCCAGCAGCCCTAGTGGCGGGGGAATGAACACTGAAGCTTTCTTT. Its protein product is CASSPSGGGMNTEAFF.

This clonotype has at least ten counts. The genes are TRBV5-1 and TRBJ2-2, with no clear D. With 6 bases removed from V and 0 bases from J, the gap between germline ends came to 9 bases. The CDR3 is 14 residues long. Germline assignment: CDR1 SGHRS and CDR2 YFSETQ. Here the CDR3 reads CASNPGTNTGELFF. CDR3 bases: TGCGCCAGCAACCCCGGAACGAACACCGGGGAGCTGTTTTTT.

This clonotype was observed at least ten times. This CDR3 is CSANLVPGLAGGPTDTQYF. The CDR3 region has the DNA TGCAGTGCTAACCTTGTCCCGGGACTAGCGGGAGGGCCCACAGATACGCAGTATTTT. This chain joins TRBV20-1 and TRBJ2-3; TRBD2 aligns across 16 bases. Germline V gives CDR1 DFQATT, CDR2 SNEGSKA (reference sequence). V lost 4 bases, J lost 2 bases, and 12 bases stayed unmatched. The CDR3 length is 19 residues.

In its sample, this clonotype was seen a few times. V gene TRBV9 combines with J gene TRBJ2-5; the D gene is possibly TRBD1 (5 bases). The CDR3 loop spans 14 amino acids. The germline V gene encodes CDR1 SGDLS and CDR2 YYNGEE. The V end lost 4 bases, the J end lost 4 bases, and 14 bases lay between the germline ends. The CDR3 loop reads CASSTRTRAETQYF. The CDR3 DNA sequence: TGTGCCAGCAGCACGAGGACACGGGCAGAGACCCAGTACTTC.

This clonotype was counted a few times. The chain uses TRBV5-4 and TRBJ2-5; D remains ambiguous. The CDR3 runs 15 residues. The germline V gene encodes CDR1 SGHNT and CDR2 YYREEE (reference sequence). Trimming left V 2 bases short and J 5 bases short, with 16 bases between. CDR3 protein: CASSFKGRLEETQYF. DNA of the CDR3: TGTGCCAGCAGCTTCAAAGGAAGACTTGAGGAGACCCAGTACTTC. Variable domain in full (rest from reference TRBV5-4 and TRBJ2-5): ETGVTQSPTHLIKTRGQQVTLRCSSQSGHNTVSWYQQALGQGPQFIFQYYREEENGRGNFPPRFSGLQFPNYSSELNVNALELDDSALYLCASSFKGRLEETQYFGPGTRLLVL.

This clonotype was detected only a few times. The chain couples TRBV20-1 to TRBJ2-3, with TRBD2 matching 12 bases. Trimming cost V 8 bases and J 3 bases; bases outside gene matches: 3. Germline V CDR1 and CDR2: DFQATT, SNEGSKA (reference sequence). The CDR3 has 13 amino acids. Here the CDR3 reads CSLTSGRTDTQYF. For the CDR3, the DNA is TGCAGTTTGACTAGCGGGAGAACAGATACGCAGTATTTT.

This clonotype turned up a few times. The genes are TRBV7-2 and TRBJ2-1; D call uncertain. CDR1 is SGHTA, CDR2 FQGNSA, per germline. The CDR3 is 11 amino acids. V was pared by 5 bases and J by 9 bases, with 8 bases between. The CDR3 reads CASSRLAEQFF. The CDR3 nucleotides are TGTGCCAGCAGCCGCCTGGCTGAGCAGTTCTTC.

This clonotype was detected a few times. The chain couples TRBV7-2 to TRBJ2-3; a possible D gene is TRBD1 (6 bases). Trimming took 3 bases from V and 4 from J, leaving 14 bases between them. CDR1 is SGHTA, CDR2 FQGNSA, per germline. CDR3 length: 15 residues. CDR3 sequence: CASSFHRVNPDTQYF. The CDR3 DNA reads TGTGCCAGCAGCTTTCACAGGGTCAATCCAGATACGCAGTATTTT.

The rearrangement joins TRBV28 to TRBJ2-7, with D possibly being TRBD1 (6 bases). The CDR3 sequence is 13 residues long. V was clipped by 7 bases and J by 3 bases, with 13 bases between them. The germline V gene has CDR1 MDHEN and CDR2 SYDVKM. In nucleotides, the CDR3 is TGTGCCAGCAAAGGGGGATCTTACTACGAGCAGTACTTC. Its translation: CASKGGSYYEQYF.

The V call is TRBV18, the J call TRBJ2-3; 12 nucleotides match TRBD1. J lost 11 bases, V lost 6 bases, and 12 bases had no gene match. This CDR3 contains 15 residues. The germline V gene has CDR1 KGHSH and CDR2 LQKENI. CDR3 sequence (DNA): TGTGCCAGCTCCCCCCCGGGACAGGGGGCCTTAGTGCAGTATTTT. This sequence encodes CASSPPGQGALVQYF.

This clonotype was counted a few times. The J gene is TRBJ2-3, the V gene TRBV7-9, with D unclear. CDR1 is SEHNR, CDR2 FQNEAQ, per germline (reference sequence). Trimming removed 2 bases at V and 3 bases at J, with 18 bases between. The CDR3 runs 17 residues. CDR3 sequence reads: CASSLLTDGYETDTQYF. As DNA, the CDR3 is TGTGCCAGCAGCTTACTGACTGACGGGTACGAAACAGATACGCAGTATTTT.

This rearrangement joins TRBV29-1 to TRBJ2-7; 10 nucleotides match TRBD2. The CDR3 totals 13 residues. CDR1 is SQVTM, CDR2 ANQGSEA, per germline. V lost 4 bases and J lost 5; bases outside the gene matches: 5. The DNA of the CDR3 is TGCAGCGTTGTGCTAGCGGGAGATGACGAGCAGTACTTC. It codes for CSVVLAGDDEQYF.

This clonotype was counted only a few times. The chain has TRBV6-2 or TRBV6-3 and TRBJ1-5; TRBD1 aligns across 7 bases. This CDR3 comprises 14 residues. The J segment lost 5 bases and the V segment lost 4 bases, leaving 5 bases of the junction unmatched. Germline-derived CDR1 and CDR2 are MNHEY and SVGEGT. The CDR3 reads CASSWTGVDQPQHF. CDR3 coding DNA: TGTGCCAGCAGTTGGACAGGTGTGGATCAGCCCCAGCATTTT.

This clonotype has at least ten counts. The J gene is TRBJ2-2, the V gene TRBV5-1, with D perhaps given as TRBD1 or TRBD2 (5 bases each). The CDR3 length is 15 residues. Germline V gives CDR1 SGHRS, CDR2 YFSETQ. The ends were cut back, 4 bases at V and 5 bases at J, with 15 bases in the middle. The CDR3 nucleotides are TGCGCCAGCAGCCCGTCGGGGAAGGGGACCGGGGAGCTGTTTTTT. Its translation is CASSPSGKGTGELFF.

The chain recombines TRBV7-2 with TRBJ2-7; D may match TRBD1 or TRBD2 (5 bases each). The CDR3 has 16 amino acids. The V gene lost 1 base and the J gene lost 2 bases, with 15 bases spanning the gap. CDR1 is SGHTA, CDR2 FQGNSA, per germline. CDR3 region: CASSLGGSGIAYEQYF. CDR3 DNA: TGTGCCAGCAGCTTAGGGGGGTCAGGGATAGCCTACGAGCAGTACTTC.

This clonotype was counted only a few times. One end of the junction fails to match germline, which may point to a read error. V is TRBV5-8 and J is TRBJ1-4; D is ambiguous. Germline V gene lookup returns CDR1 SGHTS and CDR2 YDEGEE. CDR3 length equals 13 residues. The CDR3 sequence is CASSLKTVPGRVF. The CDR3 nucleotides are TGTGCCAGCAGCTTGAAAACCGTCCCGGGGAGGGTTTTT.

V is TRBV12-3 or TRBV12-4 and J is TRBJ1-2; 7 bases fit TRBD1. The CDR3 length is 13 residues. V shed 2 bases and J 7 bases; nucleotides not matched to a gene: 4. In DNA form, the CDR3 reads TGTGCCAGCAGTTTAAAAGGGGGCGGTGGCTACACCTTC. Protein product: CASSLKGGGGYTF.

This clonotype has only a few counts. V is TRBV29-1 and J is TRBJ2-5, with TRBD1 matching over 7 bases. The CDR3 spans 12 residues. V gave up 5 bases and J gave up 5 bases; unmatched junction bases: 5. Germline CDR1 is SQVTM and CDR2 is ANQGSEA. The CDR3 reads CSVYRGSETQYF. CDR3 DNA: TGCAGCGTTTACAGGGGTAGCGAGACCCAGTACTTC.

This clonotype was seen a few times. The chain couples TRBV27 to TRBJ2-5, with 7 nucleotides matching TRBD2. J lost 4 bases, V lost 8 bases, and 13 bases had no gene match. This CDR3 contains 15 residues. Germline CDR1 and CDR2: MNHEY and SMNVEV (reference sequence). The CDR3, as DNA: TGTGCCAGCGCTCGAGGGAGGGAGTCCCCAGAGACCCAGTACTTC. Protein sequence: CASARGRESPETQYF.

The gene calls are TRBV6-1 and TRBJ1-1; D uncertain. With 6 bases removed from V and 7 bases from J, the gap between germline ends came to 12 bases. There are 12 residues in the CDR3. Germline CDR1 is MNHNS and CDR2 is SASEGT. DNA for the CDR3: TGTGCCAGCAGCATGACTAGGCTTGAAGCTTTCTTT. Translated: CASSMTRLEAFF.